This T cell receptor (beta chain) was recovered during a study of shared clonotypes between healthy human individuals. Germline V gene data show CDR1 as MNHEY and CDR2 as SMNVEV (reference sequence). The CDR3 spans 17 residues. The V segment lost 4 bases and the J segment 3 bases; nucleotides outside the gene matches: 8. Several immunoSEQ plates held equal portions of the genomic DNA taken from each subset. Generated by immunoSEQ multiplex PCR, the TCRdb table keeps only in-frame clones and is missing some. The sample yields under 200,000 clones, roughly 91% seen once. Notes on the study in general: It was only blood that was sampled, and tissue repertoires likely differ.

This clone has just one count. As yet, its antigen is unknown. The receptor comes from a woman younger than 45 in good health. V and J are TRBV27 and TRBJ1-6, with 8 bases fitting TRBD1. The sequencing input was naive CD4+ T cells sorted from blood. Subset specified: CD45RA+ positively selected. CDR3 protein: CASSSTRQGNYNSPLHF. DNA of the CDR3: TGTGCCAGCAGTTCAACCCGACAGGGGAACTATAATTCACCCCTCCACTTT.